This paragraph covers one T cell receptor (beta chain) sequence. The antigen is not known. CDR3 length: 15 residues. CDR1 is SEHNR and CDR2 is FQNEAQ in the germline V gene (reference sequence). Trimming took 1 base from V and 11 from J; bases not matched to a gene: 14. MiXCR was run by TCRdb on the 5' RACE reads, yielding one entry per CDR3 protein. The sample has about 620,000 distinct CDR3 sequences; around 17% are singletons. These data are taken from a study of T-cell memory formation after mild COVID-19. The study, taken as a whole, reports: Pre-infection memory carried some responding clones, suggesting that cross-reactive memory joined. Mainly CM and EM harbored the contracting CD4+ clones; mainly EMRA harbored the CD8+ ones.

The source is an adult woman who had mild COVID-19 (a few samples of this study predate the infection). Cell type and time point are not known. The chain links TRBV7-9 to TRBJ2-7, with 7 positions matching TRBD1. Material for sequencing was PBMCs or a T cell subset sorted from them (not recorded which). Here the CDR3 reads CASSLDDPRRDSEYF. In nucleotides, the CDR3 is TGTGCCAGCAGCTTAGACGATCCCCGCCGGGACAGCGAGTACTTC.